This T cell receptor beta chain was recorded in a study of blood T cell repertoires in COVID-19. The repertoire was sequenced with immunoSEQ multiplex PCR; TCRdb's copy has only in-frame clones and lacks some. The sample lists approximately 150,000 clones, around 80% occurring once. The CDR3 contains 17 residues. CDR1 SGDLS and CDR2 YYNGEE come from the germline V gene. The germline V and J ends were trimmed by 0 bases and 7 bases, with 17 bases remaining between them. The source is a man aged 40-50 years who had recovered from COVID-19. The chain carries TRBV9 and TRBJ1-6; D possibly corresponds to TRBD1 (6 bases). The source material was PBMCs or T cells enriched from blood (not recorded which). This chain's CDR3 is CASSVGGQGIPNSPLHF. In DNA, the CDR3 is TGTGCCAGCAGCGTAGGGGGGCAGGGGATCCCAAATTCACCCCTCCACTTT.